A single sample gave rise to the 18 T cell receptor beta chains below, sequenced in a study of T cell responses to AZD1222 COVID-19 vaccine. The method was immunoSEQ multiplex PCR; TCRdb's version includes in-frame clones alone and lacks a portion of them. The repertoire holds about 220,000 clones, with 85% to 95% as singletons. The starting material was peripheral blood, obtained on day 0 of MenACWY control vaccination. The receptors were sampled from an adult in good health.

V is TRBV19 and J is TRBJ1-2, with D tentatively TRBD1 (5 bases). CDR3 size: 14 residues. V shed 11 bases and J shed 0 bases, with 16 bases lying between them. Germline CDR1 reads LNHDA; CDR2 reads SQIVND (reference sequence). The CDR3 DNA is TGTGCCGTTGCCGGGGGGGTAACTAACTATGGCTACACCTTC. Translating gives CAVAGGVTNYGYTF.

This clone appeared a single time. The chain links TRBV30 to TRBJ1-1; D is undetermined. The germline V gene has CDR1 GTSNPN and CDR2 SVGIG (reference sequence). Trimming cost V 0 bases and J 5 bases, with 13 bases left between them. This CDR3 has 14 residues. In DNA form, the CDR3 reads TGTGCCTGGAGTGTACAAGACGGATTAACTGAAGCTTTCTTT. This gives the protein CAWSVQDGLTEAFF.

The gene calls are TRBV6-2 or TRBV6-3 and TRBJ1-5; D call uncertain. The CDR3 is 16 amino acids. The germline V gene encodes CDR1 MNHEY and CDR2 SVGEGT. Trimming shortened V by 6 bases and J by 2 bases, and 17 bases separated the two germline ends. For the CDR3, the DNA is TGTGCCAGCAGCTCCCCAGGACGGCTGGGCAATCAGCCCCAGCATTTT. Its translation: CASSSPGRLGNQPQHF.

The count of this clone is one. The same CDR3 can be traced to other DNA sequences in this sample. This chain joins TRBV3-1 (or the pseudogene TRBV3-2) and TRBJ2-5, with D unresolved. In germline, CDR1 is LGHDT, CDR2 YNNKEL (reference sequence). The V end was cut by 3 bases, the J end by 4 bases, with 3 bases between. This CDR3 region has 11 residues. For the CDR3, the DNA is TGTGCCAGCAGCCAGGGAGAGACCCAGTACTTC. This gives the protein CASSQGETQYF.

The chain has TRBV5-6 and TRBJ2-3; tentative D call: TRBD2 (5 bases). CDR3 length: 17 amino acids. Germline V lookup: CDR1 SGHDT, CDR2 YYEEEE. Trimming removed 4 bases at V and 2 bases at J, with 20 bases between. Here the CDR3 DNA reads TGTGCCAGCAGCCCCCTGAGATGGGGAGAAAACACAGATACGCAGTATTTT. This gives the protein CASSPLRWGENTDTQYF.

The chain recombines TRBV7-6 with TRBJ2-7, with TRBD1 identical over 9 bases. The J segment lost 5 bases and the V segment lost 5 bases, leaving 7 bases of the junction unmatched. Germline V CDR1 and CDR2: SGHVS, FNYEAQ. This CDR3 comprises 14 residues. In DNA form, the CDR3 reads TGTGCCAGCAGCCCCGGGACAGGGCGCCACGAGCAGTACTTC. It specifies CASSPGTGRHEQYF.

The rearrangement joins TRBV7-2 to TRBJ1-5; D is ambiguous. Trimming left V 1 base short and J 4 bases short, with 14 bases between. The CDR3 extends over 16 amino acids. Germline lookup yields CDR1 SGHTA and CDR2 FQGNSA. The CDR3 DNA reads TGTGCCAGCAGCTTAGAAGGTCTGGGCTCGAATCAGCCCCAGCATTTT. It codes for CASSLEGLGSNQPQHF.

This chain links TRBV14 with TRBJ1-2, with D uncertain. The CDR3 runs 13 residues. The germline CDR1 and CDR2 sequences are SGHDN and FVKESK. The V and J ends lost 0 bases and 7 bases respectively, with 9 bases between them. The CDR3 DNA is TGTGCCAGCAGCCAAGAAGCCTCCTTTGGCTACACCTTC. Its protein is CASSQEASFGYTF.

The table lists this clone with a count of one. V is TRBV4-3 and J is TRBJ1-1; weak D call: TRBD1 (6 bases). V was clipped by 3 bases and J by 3 bases, with 20 bases between them. This CDR3 is 17 amino acids long. CDR1 LGHNA and CDR2 YSLEER come from the germline V gene. In nucleotides, the CDR3 is TGCGCCAGCAGCCACAATGGGCGGGGGGCTGGGTACACTGAAGCTTTCTTT. This encodes CASSHNGRGAGYTEAFF.

The genes are TRBV29-1 and TRBJ1-5; 7 bases map to TRBD1. The V and J ends lost 6 bases and 2 bases, in that order; junction bases with no gene match: 10. This CDR3 contains 15 residues. Germline V lookup: CDR1 SQVTM, CDR2 ANQGSEA. The CDR3: CSVTQGGGGNQPQHF. CDR3 nucleotide sequence: TGCAGCGTCACGCAGGGGGGAGGTGGCAATCAGCCCCAGCATTTT.

This chain joins TRBV14 and TRBJ1-2; D is unresolved. Germline V CDR1 and CDR2: SGHDN, FVKESK. The CDR3 covers 13 residues. V lost 1 base to trimming and J lost 2 bases, with 5 bases between them. CDR3 bases: TGTGCCAGCAGCCAAGGGCGGAACTATGGCTACACCTTC. This translates into CASSQGRNYGYTF.

The chain uses TRBV7-2 and TRBJ1-2; no clear D gene. V dropped 3 bases and J dropped 3 bases, with 14 bases sitting between them. The CDR3 totals 15 residues. Germline values: CDR1 SGHTA, CDR2 FQGNSA. CDR3 in DNA: TGTGCCAGCAGCTTCTCAAGTGCCGAATACTATGGCTACACCTTC. The encoded protein is CASSFSSAEYYGYTF. The whole variable domain, filled in from reference TRBV7-2 and TRBJ1-2, reads GAGVSQSPSNKVTEKGKDVELRCDPISGHTALYWYRQSLGQGLEFLIYFQGNSAPDKSGLPSDRFSAERTGGSVSTLTIQRTQQEDSAVYLCASSFSSAEYYGYTFGSGTRLTVV.

The V and J genes are TRBV9 and TRBJ2-5, with TRBD2 identical over 10 bases. Germline V gene sequence: CDR1 SGDLS, CDR2 YYNGEE. Trimming took 4 bases from V and 3 from J; bases not matched to a gene: 6. The CDR3 spans 15 residues. CDR3 sequence reads: CASSPGLAIKETQYF. The CDR3 coding sequence is TGTGCCAGCAGCCCGGGACTAGCGATAAAAGAGACCCAGTACTTC.

The chain combines TRBV4-1 with TRBJ1-3; D gene uncertain. Trimming removed 0 bases at V and 0 bases at J, with 12 bases between. Germline V gives CDR1 MGHRA, CDR2 YSYEKL. CDR3 length: 17 amino acids. The CDR3 coding sequence is TGCGCCAGCAGCCAAGATGTCCCGGGGTTCTCTGGAAACACCATATATTTT. Protein product: CASSQDVPGFSGNTIYF.

The chain recombines TRBV6-6 with TRBJ1-2, with 7 bases fitting TRBD1. The V gene end was trimmed by 5 bases and the J gene end by 3 bases; junction bases not matched to a gene: 6. The CDR3 runs to 14 residues. CDR1 MNHNY and CDR2 SVGAGI come from the germline V gene (reference sequence). Here the CDR3 reads CASSPLTGHYGYTF. The CDR3 bases are TGTGCCAGCAGTCCCTTGACAGGGCACTATGGCTACACCTTC.

This chain connects TRBV6-5 to TRBJ1-2; 8 bases match TRBD1. V lost 5 bases and J lost 4; bases outside the gene matches: 9. CDR1 is MNHEY and CDR2 is SVGAGI in the germline V gene. The CDR3 consists of 15 residues. The CDR3 loop reads CASSINDRGGYGYTF. The CDR3 DNA is TGTGCCAGCAGTATAAACGACAGGGGTGGCTATGGCTACACCTTC.

This clone was counted once. This chain joins TRBV5-1 and TRBJ1-1, with D possibly TRBD1 on 5 matching bases. V lost 4 bases and J 1 base, leaving 11 bases between the germline ends. The length of the CDR3 is 14 residues. The germline V gene has CDR1 SGHRS and CDR2 YFSETQ. CDR3 sequence (DNA): TGCGCCAGCAGCCCCTCCGGGGGGAACACTGAAGCTTTCTTT. Translation: CASSPSGGNTEAFF.

The genes are TRBV7-9 and TRBJ1-1; D might be TRBD1 (5 bases). The CDR3 is made up of 14 amino acids. Germline V gives CDR1 SEHNR, CDR2 FQNEAQ (reference sequence). V shed 5 bases and J shed 0 bases, with 10 bases lying between them. The CDR3 DNA reads TGTGCCAGCAGCGGCAGGGCCATGAACACTGAAGCTTTCTTT. This gives the protein CASSGRAMNTEAFF.